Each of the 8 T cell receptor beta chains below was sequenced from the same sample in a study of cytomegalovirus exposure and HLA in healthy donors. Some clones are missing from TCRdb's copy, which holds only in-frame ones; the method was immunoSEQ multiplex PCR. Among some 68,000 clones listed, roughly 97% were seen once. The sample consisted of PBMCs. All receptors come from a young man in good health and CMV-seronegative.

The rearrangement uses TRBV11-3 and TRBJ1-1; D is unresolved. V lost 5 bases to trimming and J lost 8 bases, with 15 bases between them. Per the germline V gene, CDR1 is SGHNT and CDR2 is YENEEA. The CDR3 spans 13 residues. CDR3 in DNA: TGTGCCAGCAGCCCCGAGGGCTCGGCGGAAGCTTTCTTT. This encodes CASSPEGSAEAFF.

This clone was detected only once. The CDR3 DNA is TGCGCCAGCAGTGAACAGGGCGAAATTGAAGCTTTCTTT. Translating gives CASSEQGEIEAFF. The genes are TRBV10-1 and TRBJ1-1, with TRBD1 as a possible D gene (6 bases). The CDR3 is 13 amino acids. Germline CDR1 is WNHNN and CDR2 is SYGVQD (reference sequence). V was cut by 3 bases and J by 7 bases, with 12 bases left in between.

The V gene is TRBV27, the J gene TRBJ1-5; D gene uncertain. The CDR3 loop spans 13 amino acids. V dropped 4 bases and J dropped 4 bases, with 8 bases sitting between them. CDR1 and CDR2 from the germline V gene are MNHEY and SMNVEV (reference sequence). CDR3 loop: CASSYTGNQPQHF. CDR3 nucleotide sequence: TGTGCCAGCAGTTATACGGGGAATCAGCCCCAGCATTTT.

The CDR3 nucleotides are TGTGCCAGCAGCTCAGACTCCTACGAGCAGTACTTC. Its translation is CASSSDSYEQYF. The chain recombines TRBV6-6 with TRBJ2-7; D gene uncertain. Looked up from germline, CDR1 is MNHNY and CDR2 is SVGAGI (reference sequence). Trimming took 6 bases from V and 0 from J, leaving 6 bases between them. This CDR3 contains 12 residues.

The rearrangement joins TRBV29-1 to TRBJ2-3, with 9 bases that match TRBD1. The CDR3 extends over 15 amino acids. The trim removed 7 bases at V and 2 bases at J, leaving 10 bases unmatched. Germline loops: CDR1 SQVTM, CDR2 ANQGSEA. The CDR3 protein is CSAREGQGYTDTQYF. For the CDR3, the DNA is TGCAGCGCCCGAGAGGGACAGGGTTACACAGATACGCAGTATTTT.

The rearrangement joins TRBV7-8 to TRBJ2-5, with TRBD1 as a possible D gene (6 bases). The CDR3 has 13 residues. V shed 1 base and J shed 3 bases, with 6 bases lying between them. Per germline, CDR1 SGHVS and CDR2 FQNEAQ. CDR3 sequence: CASSLDREETQYF. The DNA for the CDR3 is TGTGCCAGCAGCTTAGACAGGGAAGAGACCCAGTACTTC.

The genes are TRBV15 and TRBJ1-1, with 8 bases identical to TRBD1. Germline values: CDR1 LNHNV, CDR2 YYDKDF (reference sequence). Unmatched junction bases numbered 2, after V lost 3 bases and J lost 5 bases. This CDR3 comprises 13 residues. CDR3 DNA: TGTGCCACCAGCAGCAGGGGGCCAACTGAAGCTTTCTTT. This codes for CATSSRGPTEAFF. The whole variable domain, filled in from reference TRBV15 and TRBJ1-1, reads DAMVIQNPRYQVTQFGKPVTLSCSQTLNHNVMYWYQQKSSQAPKLLFHYYDKDFNNEADTPDNFQSRRPNTSFCFLDIRSPGLGDTAMYLCATSSRGPTEAFFGQGTRLTVV.

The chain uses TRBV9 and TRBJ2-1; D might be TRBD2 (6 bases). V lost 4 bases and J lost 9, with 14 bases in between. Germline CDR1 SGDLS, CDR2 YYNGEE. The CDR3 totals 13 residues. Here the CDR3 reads CASSPEGLVEQFF. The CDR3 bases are TGTGCCAGCAGCCCGGAGGGCCTCGTTGAGCAGTTCTTC.